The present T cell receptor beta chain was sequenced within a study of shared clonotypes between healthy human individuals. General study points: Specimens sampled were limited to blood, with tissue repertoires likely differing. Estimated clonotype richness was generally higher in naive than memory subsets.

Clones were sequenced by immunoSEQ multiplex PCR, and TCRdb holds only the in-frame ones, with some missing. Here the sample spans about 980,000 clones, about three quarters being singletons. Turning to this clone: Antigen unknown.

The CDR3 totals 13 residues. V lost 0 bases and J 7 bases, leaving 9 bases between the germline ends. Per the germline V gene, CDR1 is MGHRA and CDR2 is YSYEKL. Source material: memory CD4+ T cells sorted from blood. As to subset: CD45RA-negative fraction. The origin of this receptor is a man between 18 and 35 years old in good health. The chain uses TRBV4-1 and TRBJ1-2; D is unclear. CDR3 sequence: CASSQDIRPGYTF. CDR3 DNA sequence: TGCGCCAGCAGCCAAGATATACGTCCTGGCTACACCTTC.